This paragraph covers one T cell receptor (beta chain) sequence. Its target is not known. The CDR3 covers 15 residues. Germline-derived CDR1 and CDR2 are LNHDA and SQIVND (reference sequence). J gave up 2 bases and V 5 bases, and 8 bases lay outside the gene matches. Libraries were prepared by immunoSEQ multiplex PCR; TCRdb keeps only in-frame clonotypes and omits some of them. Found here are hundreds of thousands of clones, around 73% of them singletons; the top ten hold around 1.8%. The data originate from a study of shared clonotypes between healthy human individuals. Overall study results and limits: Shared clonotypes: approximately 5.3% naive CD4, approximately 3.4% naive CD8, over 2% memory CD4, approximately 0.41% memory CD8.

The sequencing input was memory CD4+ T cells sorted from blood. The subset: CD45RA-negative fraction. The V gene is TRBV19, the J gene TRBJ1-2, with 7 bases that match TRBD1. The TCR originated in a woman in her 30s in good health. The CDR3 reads CASSVTGNTNYGYTF. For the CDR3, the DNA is TGTGCCAGTAGTGTGACAGGGAACACGAACTATGGCTACACCTTC.